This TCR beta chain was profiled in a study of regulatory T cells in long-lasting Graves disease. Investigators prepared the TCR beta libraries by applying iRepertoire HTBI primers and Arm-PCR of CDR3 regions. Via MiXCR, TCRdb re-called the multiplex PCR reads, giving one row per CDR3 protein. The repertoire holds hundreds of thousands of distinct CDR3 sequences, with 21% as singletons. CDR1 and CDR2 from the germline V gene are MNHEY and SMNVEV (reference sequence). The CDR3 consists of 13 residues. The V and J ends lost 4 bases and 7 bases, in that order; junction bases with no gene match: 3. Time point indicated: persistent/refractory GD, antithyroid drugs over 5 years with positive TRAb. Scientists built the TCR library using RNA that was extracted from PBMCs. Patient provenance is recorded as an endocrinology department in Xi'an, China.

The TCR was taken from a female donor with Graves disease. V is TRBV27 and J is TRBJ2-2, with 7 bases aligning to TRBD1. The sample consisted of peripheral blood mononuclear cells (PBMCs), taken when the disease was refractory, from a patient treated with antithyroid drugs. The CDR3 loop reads CASSSTGVGELFF. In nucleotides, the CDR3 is TGTGCCAGCAGTTCTACAGGGGTCGGGGAGCTGTTTTTT.